Below, one T cell receptor (beta chain) is given with its context. It has no known antigen specificity. No base quality values were provided; no much bigger clone lies one nucleotide off. CND-RA patients were negative for the clinical CCP2 antibody test, and joint destruction progressed despite active therapy. Every CND-RA patient had failed conventional anti-rheumatic therapy and showed typical joint destruction in the wrists and ankles. CND-RA patients were sampled not at diagnosis but after long disease histories, which in several cases spanned decades. Approximately 50 millilitres of EDTA-anticoagulated peripheral blood were drawn from each patient. Peripheral blood mononuclear cells were isolated by Ficoll-Paque PLUS density gradient separation. AutoMACS magnetic bead positive selection was used to isolate CD8+ cells from fresh or cryopreserved PBMCs, and purity was verified by flow cytometry. Nucleospin Tissue or Tissue XS kits were used to extract genomic DNA, which was then quantified on a Qubit 2.0 fluorometer.

Genomic DNA from CD8+ cells was used for TCRbeta sequencing according to the manufacturer's instructions. A genomics technology centre in Finland ran the TCRbeta sequencing, which was done with the immunoSEQ assay. From the authors' description of their analysis: The clonotype tables produced by the immunoSEQ preprocessing pipeline were converted into VDJtools format, and any non-productive clonotypes were filtered out. Samples with fewer than 10,000 reads were excluded, the remaining samples were subsampled to 10,000 reads, and most of the eight CND-RA samples were retained. The VDJtools CalcDiversityStats function was applied to data subsampled to 10,000 reads to calculate Shannon-Wiener, Simpson and clonality indices. To infer antigen specificity, non-singleton TCRbeta clonotypes were hard-matched against VDJdb, with no mismatches permitted. Clusters with potentially shared antigen targets were formed by grouping CDR3 sequences that differed by one amino acid (Hamming distance 1). After groups were resampled to six samples, public clonotypes were tested for group enrichment with one-sided Fisher's exact tests, and this procedure was repeated ten times. TCRdb took this table from immuneACCESS and kept in-frame rearrangements with V and J called. Such tables lack part of the clones; where checked against another copy, unresolved V genes explain under half of the gap, and the rest is unexplained. For V, J and clone size, that table is used; D and trimming come from the DNA. Here the sample has 10,000 to 15,000 clones; under 85% occur a single time. Together, the top ten hold under 35% of the sample.

The CDR3 runs 15 amino acids, cysteine and phenylalanine included. The read is trimmed to its CDR3 DNA, 45 bases read in frame from base 1. Looking up the germline V gene yields CDR1 SGHTA and CDR2 FQGTGA. V and J are trimmed by 2 bases and 5 bases, and the gene matches miss 2 bases of the junction. The data derive from a study of CD8 T cells in seronegative destructive rheumatoid arthritis (dated by TCRdb to the early 2020s). At the level of the whole study: Biological drugs were being received by seven of the eight CND-RA patients at the time of sampling. Researchers compared peripheral CD8+ TCRbeta repertoires from patients with CCP-negative destructive rheumatoid arthritis (CND-RA) against repertoires from newly diagnosed seropositive RA, seronegative RA and healthy controls. Rather than undergoing new sequencing, the seropositive RA, seronegative RA and healthy control comparison cohorts were drawn from an earlier published TCRbeta dataset. Overall study results and their limits: The small size of the CND-RA cohort was noted as a limitation of the study. Because no diagnostic samples were available, the TCR repertoire differences may partly reflect poor disease control over the years rather than being present at onset. After adjusting for age, CND-RA patients appeared to have less diverse, more clonal CD8+ TCRbeta repertoires than other RA subtypes. CND-RA patients appeared to carry a distinct set of enriched public clonotypes, which the authors read as support for a separate disease subset. Across the 120,000 or so clonotypes tested, no public clonotype enrichment survived Benjamini-Hochberg correction. Compared with controls and other RA subtypes, CND-RA repertoires contained more CMV-reactive and fewer influenza A-reactive CD8+ TCRbeta sequences.

Sequenced: CD8+ T cells from blood. This TCR was sampled from a woman aged 30-55 years with seronegative destructive rheumatoid arthritis. This chain joins TRBV7-3 to TRBJ2-2; 10 junctional bases match TRBD1. In nucleotides, the sequence is TGTGCCAGCAGCTTAGGGACAGGGGCGACCGGGGAGCTGTTTTTT. Its protein product is CASSLGTGATGELFF.